These 10 T cell receptor beta chains were all obtained from the same sample, sequenced in a study of blood T cell repertoires in COVID-19. Data came from immunoSEQ multiplex PCR; TCRdb stores just in-frame clones and leaves some out. The table lists some 240,000 clones, 75% to 85% of them singletons. Material for sequencing was peripheral blood. The receptors were sampled from a woman in her 70s with COVID-19, enrolled during active disease.

The gene calls are TRBV1 and TRBJ1-1; TRBD1 is taken as the D call from the table, unchecked against the DNA. TRBV1 is marked as a pseudogene. CDR3 length: 14 residues. The CDR3 is CTSSQSQMNTEAFF. The CDR3 bases are TGCACCAGCAGCCAATCTCAGATGAACACTGAAGCTTTCTTT.

The chain is built from TRBV6-5 and TRBJ1-4; tentative D call: TRBD1 (6 bases). The germline gives CDR1 MNHEY, CDR2 SVGAGI. This CDR3 region has 15 residues. Trimming left V 6 bases short and J 6 bases short, with 17 bases between. The chain's CDR3 is CASSLKTGGHEKLFF. CDR3 nucleotide sequence: TGTGCCAGCAGCCTGAAGACGGGGGGCCATGAAAAACTGTTTTTT.

This chain connects TRBV19 to TRBJ1-5, with a possible D match to TRBD1 (5 bases). The germline CDR1 and CDR2 sequences are LNHDA and SQIVND (reference sequence). This CDR3 is 15 amino acids long. V was trimmed by 5 bases and J by 5 bases, leaving 16 bases between them. CDR3 in DNA: TGTGCCAGTAGTCAACAGTGGGGGGTGGATCAGCCCCAGCATTTT. It codes for CASSQQWGVDQPQHF. The full variable domain, its missing parts supplied by reference TRBV19 and TRBJ1-5, is DGGITQSPKYLFRKEGQNVTLSCEQNLNHDAMYWYRQDPGQGLRLIYYSQIVNDFQKGDIAEGYSVSREKKESFPLTVTSAQKNPTAFYLCASSQQWGVDQPQHFGDGTRLSIL.

The chain employs TRBV11-1 and TRBJ1-4, with 8 bases fitting TRBD1. Germline V gene lookup returns CDR1 SGHAT and CDR2 FQDESV (reference sequence). This CDR3 is 13 amino acids long. V lost 3 bases, J lost 8 bases, and 2 bases stayed unmatched. As DNA, the CDR3 is TGTGCCAGCAGCTTTACAGGGGGGGAAAAACTGTTTTTT. It codes for CASSFTGGEKLFF.

The rearrangement links TRBV6-2 or TRBV6-3 to TRBJ2-2, with D perhaps matching TRBD1 (6 bases). With 5 bases removed from V and 0 bases from J, the gap between germline ends came to 13 bases. Per the germline V gene, CDR1 is MNHEY and CDR2 is SVGEGT. The length of the CDR3 is 16 residues. CDR3 coding DNA: TGTGCCAGCAGTCTATTGGGACACCCGAACACCGGGGAGCTGTTTTTT. It is translated as CASSLLGHPNTGELFF.

The chain is built from TRBV19 and TRBJ1-2; TRBD1 matches 8 bases. The CDR3 is 14 residues long. Germline values: CDR1 LNHDA, CDR2 SQIVND (reference sequence). J gave up 6 bases and V 3 bases, and 6 bases lay outside the gene matches. As DNA, the CDR3 is TGTGCCAGTAGTATTAGTCGACAGGGGAATGGCTACACCTTC. This codes for CASSISRQGNGYTF.

The chain recombines TRBV9 with TRBJ1-1; TRBD1 aligns across 9 bases. This CDR3 contains 16 residues. V shed 0 bases and J 5 bases; nucleotides not matched to a gene: 8. CDR1 and CDR2 from the germline V gene are SGDLS and YYNGEE. The CDR3, as DNA: TGTGCCAGCAGCGTAGCCGCGACAGGGGGGATTACTGAAGCTTTCTTT. Translation gives CASSVAATGGITEAFF.

The J gene is TRBJ1-2, the V gene TRBV5-8; D possibly corresponds to TRBD1 (5 bases). Trimming took off 6 bases at V and 1 base at J, with 16 bases between the two ends. The CDR3 is 15 amino acids. CDR1 is SGHTS and CDR2 is YDEGEE in the germline V gene. CDR3 nucleotides: TGTGCCAGCATCCACCAGGGTGGGAATAACTATGGCTACACCTTC. As protein: CASIHQGGNNYGYTF.

The J gene is TRBJ1-2, the V gene TRBV21-1. TRBV21-1 is a pseudogene segment. CDR3 length: 14 residues. CDR3 residues: CASSKVGGNSGYTF. DNA of the CDR3: TGTGCCAGCTCTAAGGTGGGGGGTAACTCTGGCTACACCTTC.

This clone was detected a few times. The chain joins TRBV2 to TRBJ1-1; 7 bases align to TRBD1. The CDR3 loop spans 11 amino acids. J lost 8 bases, V lost 4 bases, and 1 base had no gene match. CDR1 SNHLY and CDR2 FYNNEI come from the germline V gene. The CDR3 bases are TGTGCCAGCAGTGTGGACAGGGAAGCTTTCTTT. Its translation: CASSVDREAFF.